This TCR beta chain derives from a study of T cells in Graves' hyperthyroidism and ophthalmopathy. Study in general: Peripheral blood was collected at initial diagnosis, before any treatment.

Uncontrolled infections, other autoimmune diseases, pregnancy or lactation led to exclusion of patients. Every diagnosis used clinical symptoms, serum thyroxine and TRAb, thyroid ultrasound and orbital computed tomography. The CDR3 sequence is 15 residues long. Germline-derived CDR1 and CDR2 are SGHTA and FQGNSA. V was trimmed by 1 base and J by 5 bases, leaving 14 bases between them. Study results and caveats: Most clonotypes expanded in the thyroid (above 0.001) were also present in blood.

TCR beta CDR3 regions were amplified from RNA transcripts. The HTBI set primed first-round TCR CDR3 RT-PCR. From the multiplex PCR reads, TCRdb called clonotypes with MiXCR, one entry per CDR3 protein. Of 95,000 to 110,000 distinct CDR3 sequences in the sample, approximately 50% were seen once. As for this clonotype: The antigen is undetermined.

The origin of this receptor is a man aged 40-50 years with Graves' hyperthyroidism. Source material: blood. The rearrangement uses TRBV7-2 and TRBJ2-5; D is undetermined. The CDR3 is CASSLDGNTGETQYF. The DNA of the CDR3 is TGTGCCAGCAGCTTAGACGGTAACACCGGGGAGACCCAGTACTTC. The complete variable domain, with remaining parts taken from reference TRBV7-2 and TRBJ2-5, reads GAGVSQSPSNKVTEKGKDVELRCDPISGHTALYWYRQSLGQGLEFLIYFQGNSAPDKSGLPSDRFSAERTGGSVSTLTIQRTQQEDSAVYLCASSLDGNTGETQYFGPGTRLLVL.